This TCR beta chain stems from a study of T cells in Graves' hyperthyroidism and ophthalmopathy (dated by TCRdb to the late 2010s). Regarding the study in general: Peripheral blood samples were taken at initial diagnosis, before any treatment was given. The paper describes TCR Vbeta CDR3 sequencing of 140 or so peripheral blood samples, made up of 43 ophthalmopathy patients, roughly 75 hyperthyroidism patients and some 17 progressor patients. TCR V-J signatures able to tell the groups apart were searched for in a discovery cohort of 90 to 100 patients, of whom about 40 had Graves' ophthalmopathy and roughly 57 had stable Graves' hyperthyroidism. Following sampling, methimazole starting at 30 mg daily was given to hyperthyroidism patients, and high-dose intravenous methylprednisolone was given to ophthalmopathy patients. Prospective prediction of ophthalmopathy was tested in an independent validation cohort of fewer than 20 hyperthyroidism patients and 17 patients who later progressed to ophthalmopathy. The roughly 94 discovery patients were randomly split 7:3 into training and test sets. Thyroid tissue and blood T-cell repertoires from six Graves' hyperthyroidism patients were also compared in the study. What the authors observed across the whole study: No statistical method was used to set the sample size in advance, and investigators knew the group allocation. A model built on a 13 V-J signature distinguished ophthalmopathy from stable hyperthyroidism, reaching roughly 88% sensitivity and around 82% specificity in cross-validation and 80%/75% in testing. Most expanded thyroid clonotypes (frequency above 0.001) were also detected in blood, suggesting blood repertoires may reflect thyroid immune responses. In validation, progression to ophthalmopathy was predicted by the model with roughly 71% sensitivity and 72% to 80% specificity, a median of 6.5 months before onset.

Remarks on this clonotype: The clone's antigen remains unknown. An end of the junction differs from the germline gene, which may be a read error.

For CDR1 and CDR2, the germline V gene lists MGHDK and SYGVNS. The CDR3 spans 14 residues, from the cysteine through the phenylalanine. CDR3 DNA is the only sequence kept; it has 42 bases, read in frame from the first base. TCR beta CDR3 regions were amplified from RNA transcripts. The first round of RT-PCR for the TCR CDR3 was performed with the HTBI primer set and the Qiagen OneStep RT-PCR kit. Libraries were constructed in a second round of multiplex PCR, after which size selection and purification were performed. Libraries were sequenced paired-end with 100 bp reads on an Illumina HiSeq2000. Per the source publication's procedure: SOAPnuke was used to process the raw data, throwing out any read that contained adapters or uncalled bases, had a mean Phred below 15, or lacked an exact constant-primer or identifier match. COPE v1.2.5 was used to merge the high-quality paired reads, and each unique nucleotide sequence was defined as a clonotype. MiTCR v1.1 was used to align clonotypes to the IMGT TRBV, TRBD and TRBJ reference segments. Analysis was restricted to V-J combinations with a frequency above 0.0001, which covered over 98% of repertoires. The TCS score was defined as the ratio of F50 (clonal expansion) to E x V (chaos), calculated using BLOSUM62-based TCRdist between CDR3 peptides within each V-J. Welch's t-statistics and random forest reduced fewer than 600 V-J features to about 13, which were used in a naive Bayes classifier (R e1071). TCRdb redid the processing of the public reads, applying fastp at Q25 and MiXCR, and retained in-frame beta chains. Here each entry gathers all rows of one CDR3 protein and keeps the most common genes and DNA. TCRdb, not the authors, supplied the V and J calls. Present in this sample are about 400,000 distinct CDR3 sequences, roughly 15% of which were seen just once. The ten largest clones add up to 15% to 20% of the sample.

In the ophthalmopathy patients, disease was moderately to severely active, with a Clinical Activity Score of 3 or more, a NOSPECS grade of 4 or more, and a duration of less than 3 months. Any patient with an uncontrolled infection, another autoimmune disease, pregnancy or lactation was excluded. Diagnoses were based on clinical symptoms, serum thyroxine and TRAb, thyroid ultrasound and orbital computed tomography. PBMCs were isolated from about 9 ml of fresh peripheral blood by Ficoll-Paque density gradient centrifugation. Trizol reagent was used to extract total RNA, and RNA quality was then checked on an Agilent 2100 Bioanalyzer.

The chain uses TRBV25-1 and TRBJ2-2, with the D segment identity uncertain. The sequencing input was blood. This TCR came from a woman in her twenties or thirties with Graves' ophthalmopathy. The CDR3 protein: CASSEFVNTGELFF. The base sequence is TGTGCCAGCAGCGAATTCGTGAACACCGGGGAGCTGTTTTTT. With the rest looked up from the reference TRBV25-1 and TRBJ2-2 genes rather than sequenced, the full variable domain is EADIYQTPRYLVIGTGKKITLECSQTMGHDKMYWYQQDPGMELHLIHYSYGVNSTEKGDLSSESTVSRIRTEHFPLTLESARPSHTSQYLCASSEFVNTGELFFGEGSRLTVL.